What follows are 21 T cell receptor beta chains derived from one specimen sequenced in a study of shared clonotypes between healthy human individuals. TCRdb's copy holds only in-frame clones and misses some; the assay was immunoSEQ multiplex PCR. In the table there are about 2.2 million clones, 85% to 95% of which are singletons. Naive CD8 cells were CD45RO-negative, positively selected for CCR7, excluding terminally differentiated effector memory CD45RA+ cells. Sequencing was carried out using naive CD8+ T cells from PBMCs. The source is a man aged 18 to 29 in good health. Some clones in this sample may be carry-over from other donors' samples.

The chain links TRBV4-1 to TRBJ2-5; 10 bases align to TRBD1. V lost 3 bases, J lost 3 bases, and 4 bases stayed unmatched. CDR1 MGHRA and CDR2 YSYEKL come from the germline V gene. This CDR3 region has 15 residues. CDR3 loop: CASSHAGTGEETQYF. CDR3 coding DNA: TGCGCCAGCAGCCATGCCGGGACAGGGGAAGAGACCCAGTACTTC.

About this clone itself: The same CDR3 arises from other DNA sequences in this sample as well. CDR3 residues: CASSPRLAAYEQYF. The DNA of the CDR3 is TGTGCCAGCAGTCCCAGACTAGCGGCCTACGAGCAGTACTTC. The V call is TRBV27, the J call TRBJ2-7; 9 bases are shared with TRBD2. CDR3 length: 14 residues. From germline, CDR1 is MNHEY and CDR2 SMNVEV (reference sequence). Trimming cost V 5 bases and J 2 bases; bases outside gene matches: 4.

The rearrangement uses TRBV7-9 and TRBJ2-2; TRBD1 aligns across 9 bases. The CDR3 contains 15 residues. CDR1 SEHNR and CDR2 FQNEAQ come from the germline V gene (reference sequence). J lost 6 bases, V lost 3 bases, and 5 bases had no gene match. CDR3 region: CASSFPGQGPGELFF. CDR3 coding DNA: TGTGCCAGCAGCTTCCCGGGACAGGGTCCCGGGGAGCTGTTTTTT.

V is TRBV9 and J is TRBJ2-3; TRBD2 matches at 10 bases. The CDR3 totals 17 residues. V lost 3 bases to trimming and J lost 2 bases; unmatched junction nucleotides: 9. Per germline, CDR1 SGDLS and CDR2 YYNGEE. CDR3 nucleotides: TGTGCCAGCAGCGGTCTGAGCGGGAGGGCGAACACAGATACGCAGTATTTT. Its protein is CASSGLSGRANTDTQYF. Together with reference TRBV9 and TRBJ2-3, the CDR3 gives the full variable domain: DSGVTQTPKHLITATGQRVTLRCSPRSGDLSVYWYQQSLDQGLQFLIQYYNGEERAKGNILERFSAQQFPDLHSELNLSSLELGDSALYFCASSGLSGRANTDTQYFGPGTRLTVL.

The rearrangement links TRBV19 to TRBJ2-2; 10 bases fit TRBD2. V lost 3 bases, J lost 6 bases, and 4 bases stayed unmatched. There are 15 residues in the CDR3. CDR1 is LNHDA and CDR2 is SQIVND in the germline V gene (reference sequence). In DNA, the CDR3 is TGTGCCAGTAGTATTGTACTAGCGGGACCCGGGGAGCTGTTTTTT. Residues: CASSIVLAGPGELFF. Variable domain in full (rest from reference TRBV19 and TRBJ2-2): DGGITQSPKYLFRKEGQNVTLSCEQNLNHDAMYWYRQDPGQGLRLIYYSQIVNDFQKGDIAEGYSVSREKKESFPLTVTSAQKNPTAFYLCASSIVLAGPGELFFGEGSRLTVL.

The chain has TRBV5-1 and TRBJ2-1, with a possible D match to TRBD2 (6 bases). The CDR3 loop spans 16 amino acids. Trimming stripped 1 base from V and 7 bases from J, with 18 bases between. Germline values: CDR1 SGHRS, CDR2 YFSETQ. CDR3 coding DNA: TGCGCCAGCAGCTTGTTAAGCGGGCACCAGCCTAATGAGCAGTTCTTC. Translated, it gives CASSLLSGHQPNEQFF.

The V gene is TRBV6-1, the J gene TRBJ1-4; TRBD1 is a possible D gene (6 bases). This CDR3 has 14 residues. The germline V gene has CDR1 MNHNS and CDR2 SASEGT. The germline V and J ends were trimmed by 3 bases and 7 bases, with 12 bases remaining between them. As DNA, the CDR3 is TGTGCCAGCAGTGAGTACAGGGCGGCTGAAAAACTGTTTTTT. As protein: CASSEYRAAEKLFF.

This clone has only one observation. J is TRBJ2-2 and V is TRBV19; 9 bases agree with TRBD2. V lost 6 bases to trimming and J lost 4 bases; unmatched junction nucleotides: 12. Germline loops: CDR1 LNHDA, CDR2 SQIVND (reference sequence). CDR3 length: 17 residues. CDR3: CASRLSLAGSRTGELFF. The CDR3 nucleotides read TGTGCCAGTAGATTGTCTCTAGCGGGATCTCGCACCGGGGAGCTGTTTTTT.

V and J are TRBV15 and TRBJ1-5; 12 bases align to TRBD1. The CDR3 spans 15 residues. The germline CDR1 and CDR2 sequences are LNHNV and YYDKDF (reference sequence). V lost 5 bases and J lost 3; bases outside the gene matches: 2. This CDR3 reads CATSVGQGANQPQHF. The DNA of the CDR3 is TGTGCCACCAGCGTGGGACAGGGGGCCAATCAGCCCCAGCATTTT.

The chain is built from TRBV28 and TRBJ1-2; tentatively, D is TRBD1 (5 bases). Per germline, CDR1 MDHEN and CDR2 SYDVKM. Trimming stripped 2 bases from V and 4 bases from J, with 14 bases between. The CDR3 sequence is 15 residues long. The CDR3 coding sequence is TGTGCCAGCAGTTTACAAGTTACAGGCACCTATGGCTACACCTTC. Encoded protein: CASSLQVTGTYGYTF.

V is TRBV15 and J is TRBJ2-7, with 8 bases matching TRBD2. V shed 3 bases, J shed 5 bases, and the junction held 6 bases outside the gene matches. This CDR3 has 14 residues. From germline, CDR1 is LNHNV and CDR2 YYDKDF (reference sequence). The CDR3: CATSSSGRYNEQYF. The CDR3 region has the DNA TGTGCCACCAGCAGCAGCGGGAGATACAACGAGCAGTACTTC.

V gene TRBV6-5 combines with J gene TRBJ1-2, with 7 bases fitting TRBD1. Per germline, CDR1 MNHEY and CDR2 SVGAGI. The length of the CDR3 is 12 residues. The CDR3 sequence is CASWYRGYGYTF. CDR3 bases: TGTGCATCCTGGTACAGGGGTTATGGCTACACCTTC.

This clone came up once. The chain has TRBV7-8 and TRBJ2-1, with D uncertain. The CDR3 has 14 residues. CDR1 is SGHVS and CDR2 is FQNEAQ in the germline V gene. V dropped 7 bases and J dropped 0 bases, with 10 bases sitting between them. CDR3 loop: CASNPDRSYNEQFF. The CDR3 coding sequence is TGTGCCAGCAACCCGGATCGCTCCTACAATGAGCAGTTCTTC.

The CDR3 region has the DNA TGTGCCAGCAGCCGGACTAGCGGGAGTTCCTACGAGCAGTACTTC. It encodes CASSRTSGSSYEQYF. V gene TRBV11-2 combines with J gene TRBJ2-7, with TRBD2 matching 13 bases. The CDR3 has 15 residues. CDR1 is SGHAT and CDR2 is FQNNGV in the germline V gene. V lost 5 bases to trimming and J lost 1 base; unmatched junction nucleotides: 2.

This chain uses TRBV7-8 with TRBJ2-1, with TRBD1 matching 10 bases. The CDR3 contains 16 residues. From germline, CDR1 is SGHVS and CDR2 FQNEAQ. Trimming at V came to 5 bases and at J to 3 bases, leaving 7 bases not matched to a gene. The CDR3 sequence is CASSVPGQGFYNEQFF. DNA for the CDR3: TGTGCCAGCAGCGTACCGGGACAGGGGTTCTACAATGAGCAGTTCTTC.

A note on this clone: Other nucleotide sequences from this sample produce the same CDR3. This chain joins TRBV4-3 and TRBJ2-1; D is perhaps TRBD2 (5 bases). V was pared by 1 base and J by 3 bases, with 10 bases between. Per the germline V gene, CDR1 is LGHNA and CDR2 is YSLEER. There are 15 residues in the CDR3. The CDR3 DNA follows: TGCGCCAGCAGCCAAGGGAGGACGGTCTACAATGAGCAGTTCTTC. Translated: CASSQGRTVYNEQFF.

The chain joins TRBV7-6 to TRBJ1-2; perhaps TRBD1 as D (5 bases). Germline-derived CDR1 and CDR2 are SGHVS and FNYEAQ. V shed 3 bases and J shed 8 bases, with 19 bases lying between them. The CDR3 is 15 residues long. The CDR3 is CASSFHESRDGGYTF. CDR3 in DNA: TGTGCCAGCAGCTTCCACGAAAGCCGGGACGGCGGCTACACCTTC.

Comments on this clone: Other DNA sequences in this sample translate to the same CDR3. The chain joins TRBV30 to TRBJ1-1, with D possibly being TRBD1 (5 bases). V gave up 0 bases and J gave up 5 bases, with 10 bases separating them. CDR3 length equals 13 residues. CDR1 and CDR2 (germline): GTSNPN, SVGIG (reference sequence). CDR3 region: CAWSVVRGTEAFF. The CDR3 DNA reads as TGTGCCTGGAGTGTAGTTCGGGGGACTGAAGCTTTCTTT. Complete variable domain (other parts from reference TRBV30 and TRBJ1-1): SQTIHQWPATLVQPVGSPLSLECTVEGTSNPNLYWYRQAAGRGLQLLFYSVGIGQISSEVPQNLSASRPQDRQFILSSKKLLLSDSGFYLCAWSVVRGTEAFFGQGTRLTVV.

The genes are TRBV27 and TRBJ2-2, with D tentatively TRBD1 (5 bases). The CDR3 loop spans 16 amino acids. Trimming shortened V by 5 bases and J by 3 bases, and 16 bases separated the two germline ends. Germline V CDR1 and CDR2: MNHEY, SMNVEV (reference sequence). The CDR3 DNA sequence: TGTGCCAGCAGTACCGTCACAGGAATGGACACCGGGGAGCTGTTTTTT. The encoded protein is CASSTVTGMDTGELFF.

CDR3 loop: CASNSGRASYYNEQFF. CDR3 DNA sequence: TGTGCCAGTAATAGCGGGAGGGCCTCTTACTACAATGAGCAGTTCTTC. The chain recombines TRBV19 with TRBJ2-1; 11 positions agree with TRBD2. Unmatched junction bases numbered 8, after V lost 7 bases and J lost 3 bases. In germline, CDR1 is LNHDA, CDR2 SQIVND (reference sequence). CDR3 size: 16 residues.

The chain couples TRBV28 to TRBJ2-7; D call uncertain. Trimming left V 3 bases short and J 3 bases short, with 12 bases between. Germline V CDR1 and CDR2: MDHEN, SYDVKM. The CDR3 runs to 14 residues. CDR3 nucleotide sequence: TGTGCCAGCAGTTTCACGAACCAAGGCTACGAGCAGTACTTC. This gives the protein CASSFTNQGYEQYF.